The 11 T cell receptor beta chains below were found in one sample sequenced in a study of cytomegalovirus exposure and HLA in healthy donors. PCR employed 60 Vbeta and 13 Jbeta primers. The method was immunoSEQ multiplex PCR; TCRdb's version includes in-frame clones alone and lacks a portion of them. Here the sample spans around 100,000 clones, around 83% being singletons. Sequencing was carried out using PBMCs. The receptor source for this set is a female donor in good health and CMV-seropositive.

V is TRBV7-9 and J is TRBJ1-1, with 7 bases lining up with TRBD1. V lost 5 bases, J lost 7 bases, and 7 bases stayed unmatched. Germline-derived CDR1 and CDR2 are SEHNR and FQNEAQ (reference sequence). CDR3 length equals 13 residues. The CDR3 spells CASSPGTGVEAFF. The CDR3, as DNA: TGTGCCAGCAGCCCAGGAACAGGGGTTGAAGCTTTCTTT.

Regarding this clone: Other DNA sequences within the sample encode an identical CDR3. The chain employs TRBV5-5 and TRBJ2-2; no clear D gene. Germline CDR1 and CDR2: SGHKS and YYEKEE (reference sequence). The CDR3 is made up of 13 amino acids. Trimming pared 4 bases from V and 0 bases from J, leaving 4 bases between. Here the CDR3 DNA reads TGTGCCAGCAGCCTCGCGAACACCGGGGAGCTGTTTTTT. This sequence encodes CASSLANTGELFF. Using reference TRBV5-5 and TRBJ2-2 for the parts outside the CDR3, the full variable domain is DAGVTQSPTHLIKTRGQQVTLRCSPISGHKSVSWYQQVLGQGPQFIFQYYEKEERGRGNFPDRFSARQFPNYSSELNVNALLLGDSALYLCASSLANTGELFFGEGSRLTVL.

The rearrangement joins TRBV7-9 to TRBJ1-1; tentatively, D is TRBD1 (5 bases). V was shortened by 3 bases and J by 0 bases, with 11 bases between the two germline ends. Germline V CDR1 and CDR2: SEHNR, FQNEAQ (reference sequence). This CDR3 region has 15 residues. Here the CDR3 reads CASSFGAAMNTEAFF. As DNA, the CDR3 is TGTGCCAGCAGCTTTGGGGCCGCAATGAACACTGAAGCTTTCTTT.

This chain uses TRBV7-3 with TRBJ2-5, with 10 bases fitting TRBD1. Germline trimming cut 5 bases from V and 2 bases from J; bases unmatched to any gene: 2. Germline CDR1 reads SGHTA; CDR2 reads FQGTGA. The CDR3 has 14 amino acids. The CDR3 coding sequence is TGTGCCAGCAGCCGGACAGGGGGACAAGAGACCCAGTACTTC. Protein: CASSRTGGQETQYF.

This clone was seen only once. The V and J genes are TRBV6-6 and TRBJ2-3; the D gene is possibly TRBD2 (5 bases). Germline V gene lookup returns CDR1 MNHNY and CDR2 SVGAGI (reference sequence). CDR3 length equals 11 residues. V dropped 0 bases and J dropped 10 bases, with 5 bases sitting between them. CDR3 nucleotide sequence: TGTGCCAGCAGTTACTCGAGGGCGCAGTATTTT. As protein: CASSYSRAQYF.

The chain employs TRBV28 and TRBJ1-2; TRBD1 might be the D (6 bases). V was trimmed by 5 bases and J by 4 bases, leaving 14 bases between them. The CDR3 extends over 14 amino acids. Germline V gives CDR1 MDHEN, CDR2 SYDVKM. CDR3 sequence (DNA): TGTGCCAGCAGTACCTCAGGGGTATTCTATGGCTACACCTTC. Amino acid sequence: CASSTSGVFYGYTF.

The chain carries TRBV7-8 and TRBJ2-1, with 10 bases aligning to TRBD2. CDR3 length equals 17 residues. Looked up from germline, CDR1 is SGHVS and CDR2 is FQNEAQ. The V gene end was trimmed by 2 bases and the J gene end by 2 bases; junction bases not matched to a gene: 6. This CDR3 is CASSLLASGSTYNEQFF. For the CDR3, the DNA is TGTGCCAGCAGCTTACTGGCTAGCGGGAGTACCTACAATGAGCAGTTCTTC.

The chain has TRBV11-1 and TRBJ2-7; 7 bases match TRBD2. V lost 2 bases to trimming and J lost 1 base; unmatched junction nucleotides: 5. CDR3 length: 15 residues. Germline loops: CDR1 SGHAT, CDR2 FQDESV (reference sequence). The CDR3 spells CASSLLGGTSYEQYF. The CDR3 DNA reads as TGTGCCAGCAGCTTACTGGGGGGGACGTCCTACGAGCAGTACTTC.

The chain joins TRBV2 to TRBJ2-6; no clear D gene. Trimming took off 5 bases at V and 0 bases at J, with 11 bases between the two ends. Per germline, CDR1 SNHLY and CDR2 FYNNEI. The CDR3 is made up of 16 amino acids. Here the CDR3 reads CASSNSVTSGANVLTF. As DNA, the CDR3 is TGTGCCAGCAGTAACAGTGTTACCTCTGGGGCCAACGTCCTGACTTTC.

The V call is TRBV9, the J call TRBJ2-3; a weak D match, TRBD2 (6 bases). The germline V gene encodes CDR1 SGDLS and CDR2 YYNGEE. Trimming shortened V by 0 bases and J by 1 base, and 12 bases separated the two germline ends. This CDR3 contains 16 residues. In DNA, the CDR3 is TGTGCCAGCAGCGTAGGCGGGACCCCTCGCACAGATACGCAGTATTTT. This encodes CASSVGGTPRTDTQYF.

This clone came up a few times. The chain joins TRBV5-1 to TRBJ2-7; TRBD1 matches at 9 bases. Germline V gene sequence: CDR1 SGHRS, CDR2 YFSETQ. The CDR3 is 15 residues long. Trimming took 1 base from V and 5 from J; bases not matched to a gene: 7. The CDR3 sequence: CASSLSRDREDEQYF. The CDR3 DNA reads TGCGCCAGCAGCTTGAGCCGGGACAGGGAAGACGAGCAGTACTTC.